The T cell receptor beta chain under discussion was sequenced for a study of blood T cell repertoires in COVID-19 (TCRdb year 2020). At the level of the whole study: Samples from collaborators originated in the United States, Italy and Spain and spanned both the acute and convalescent phases of COVID-19. The prospective study material was composed of cDNA or gDNA derived from T cells, B-cell-depleted T cells, or PBMCs. The dataset comprised deeply sampled blood TCRbeta repertoires from subjects exposed to, actively infected with, or recovered from COVID-19. A freely available public database, intended as a resource for researchers studying the immune response to SARS-CoV-2, is where the repertoires were released. The samples were drawn from the first 160 participants of the ongoing ImmuneRACE study and from some 1,300 subjects provided by 6 global collaborators. Sample metadata almost always included a de-identified subject ID, COVID-19 status, age in years and sex. Where HLA class I and class II types were available, the types were taken from metadata supplied by the sample provider, not from assay-based typing.

This clone was detected only once. Which antigen it targets is not known. No base quality information exists; no much larger clone differs at one position. Beyond this particular receptor, the publication reports: How much clinical and demographic metadata was included differed by source and by participant, and the metadata was provided uncurated.

Measured from the cysteine to the phenylalanine, the CDR3 is 16 residues long. The DNA shown is the 48-base CDR3, in frame from base 1. Per the germline V gene, MGHRA is the CDR1 and YSYEKL is the CDR2. Trimming at the junction amounts to 4 bases on V and 5 bases on J, and the germline ends lie 17 bases apart. The immunoSEQ Assay, a bias-controlled multiplex PCR, was used to amplify TCRbeta CDR3 regions from genomic DNA. Regarding the original processing steps: The number of nucleated cells in each sample was estimated by amplification of reference gene primers within the assay. To quantify the absolute abundance of each unique TCRbeta CDR3 rearrangement, sequence reads were collapsed and filtered. For each sample, productive Simpson clonality was calculated as the square root of Simpson's diversity index over productive rearrangements. Imported from immuneACCESS, the table was reduced by TCRdb to in-frame sequences with V and J called. These copies leave out some clones; in studies compared against another copy, an unresolved V gene accounts for under half, and the cause of the remainder is not known. The DNA gave D and trimming, while V, J and clone size come from that table. This sample is represented by about 54,000 clones; less than 90% of them were singletons. About 2.6% of the sample lies in the top ten.

Collaborating institutions collected whole blood in K2EDTA tubes following their own protocols. Collaborator samples were shipped for TCRbeta analysis as frozen whole blood, isolated PBMCs, or DNA extracted from either sample type. The receptor's source is a man aged 45 to 65 with acute or convalescent COVID-19. The chain joins TRBV4-1 to TRBJ1-4, with the D gene too uncertain to name. The specimen was peripheral blood. The CDR3 amino acid sequence is: CASSPRGLGVNEKLFF. The DNA sequence is given as TGCGCCAGCAGCCCCCGAGGGCTCGGGGTCAATGAAAAACTGTTTTTT.